This TCR beta chain was found in a study of shared clonotypes between healthy human individuals. At the level of the study: Donors consisted of a couple of women and a few men between 18 and 49. CD4 naive and CD4 memory each took three plates per donor, while CD8 naive took two and CD8 memory one.

Germline CDR1 reads LNHDA; CDR2 reads SQIVND (reference sequence). This CDR3 comprises 14 residues. V gave up 7 bases and J gave up 4 bases; unmatched junction bases: 5. Replicate PCRs run on sorted subsets employed approximately 180 ng DNA, tens of thousands of T cell genomes. Only in-frame clones appear in the TCRdb table, and some are missing; sequencing was by immunoSEQ multiplex PCR. The table has hundreds of thousands of clones, roughly 73% seen once; the top ten hold 1.5% to 2%. The specimen sequenced was memory CD4+ T cells sorted from blood. The subset is: CD45RA-negative fraction. The V and J genes are TRBV19 and TRBJ2-5, with 11 positions matching TRBD1. The receptor was derived from a woman in her twenties or thirties in good health. The CDR3 sequence is CASTTGTGGETQYF. CDR3 sequence (DNA): TGTGCCAGTACCACTGGGACAGGGGGAGAGACCCAGTACTTC. The whole variable domain, remainder taken from reference TRBV19 and TRBJ2-5, is DGGITQSPKYLFRKEGQNVTLSCEQNLNHDAMYWYRQDPGQGLRLIYYSQIVNDFQKGDIAEGYSVSREKKESFPLTVTSAQKNPTAFYLCASTTGTGGETQYFGPGTRLLVL.